Listed below are T cell receptor beta chains from one sample, sequenced in a study of neoadjuvant anti-PD-1 for oral cavity cancer. Method: immunoSEQ multiplex PCR; TCRdb's copy keeps in-frame clones and lacks some. The table lists roughly 67,000 clones, 80% to 90% of them singletons, with about 3.7% in the top ten. This sample comprised PBMCs, obtained before nivolumab (anti-PD-1) treatment. These receptors were collected from a person aged 40-85 years with oral cavity squamous cell carcinoma. The conserved cysteine and the conserved F or W are not part of the CDR3 here.

v_gene: TRBV6-4
len: 13
j_gene: TRBJ2-7
CDR3aa: ASSEEAGTIYEQY

v_gene: TRBV10-1
len: 10
j_gene: TRBJ1-1
CDR3aa: ASSEVGEAAF

v_gene: TRBV7-3
len: 12
j_gene: TRBJ2-3
CDR3aa: ASSFTSRTDTQY

v_gene: TRBV6-6
len: 11
j_gene: TRBJ1-3
CDR3aa: ASSQLSGNTIY

v_gene: TRBV4-1
len: 15
j_gene: TRBJ2-1
CDR3aa: ASSQFPGTSSYNEQF

v_gene: TRBV4-1
len: 14
j_gene: TRBJ2-1
CDR3aa: ASSQPNRGTYNEQF

v_gene: TRBV10-3
len: 15
j_gene: TRBJ1-1
CDR3aa: AISEKLAQAVNTEAF

v_gene: TRBV5-5
len: 17
j_gene: TRBJ1-2
CDR3aa: ASSLFSGSAGQGFYGYT

v_gene: TRBV7-8
len: 14
j_gene: TRBJ2-5
CDR3aa: ASSYTSGRGRETQY

v_gene: TRBV5-1
len: 11
j_gene: TRBJ1-6
CDR3aa: ASSLNGDSPLH

v_gene: TRBV4-1
len: 11
j_gene: TRBJ1-2
CDR3aa: ASSQGGFYGYT

v_gene: TRBV9
len: 13
j_gene: TRBJ2-5
CDR3aa: ASSVTGRPRETQY

v_gene: TRBV6-6
len: 10
j_gene: TRBJ1-5
CDR3aa: ASKEFNQPQH

v_gene: TRBV9
len: 11
j_gene: TRBJ1-4
CDR3aa: ASSLSGSEKLF

v_gene: TRBV10-1
len: 11
j_gene: TRBJ1-2
CDR3aa: ASSANSGQGYT

v_gene: TRBV27
len: 14
j_gene: TRBJ1-2
CDR3aa: ASSLSIGLANYGYT

v_gene: TRBV5-1
len: 12
j_gene: TRBJ1-2
CDR3aa: ASSLDSGPNGYT

v_gene: TRBV7-7
len: 12
j_gene: TRBJ2-2
CDR3aa: ASSLTGNTGELF

v_gene: TRBV25-1
len: 12
j_gene: TRBJ1-2
CDR3aa: ASSGPGGQRGYT

v_gene: TRBV29-1
len: 12
j_gene: TRBJ2-6
CDR3aa: SVRQGTGANVLT

v_gene: TRBV6-1
len: 11
j_gene: TRBJ2-5
CDR3aa: ASGLAGQETQY

v_gene: TRBV2
len: 10
j_gene: TRBJ1-2
CDR3aa: ASSLRLDGYT

v_gene: TRBV5-1
len: 12
j_gene: TRBJ2-7
CDR3aa: ASNRVAGSYEQY

v_gene: TRBV10-1
len: 10
j_gene: TRBJ2-1
CDR3aa: ASSEQGYEQF

v_gene: TRBV4-1
len: 10
j_gene: TRBJ2-1
CDR3aa: ASSHTRGIQF

v_gene: TRBV7-8
len: 16
j_gene: TRBJ1-5
CDR3aa: ASSLVRQGEASNQPQH

v_gene: TRBV4-1
len: 14
j_gene: TRBJ2-3
CDR3aa: ASSQEALRGTDTQY